The source of this T cell receptor (beta chain) is a study of beta chain features in type 1 diabetes. All of the isolated RNA was reverse transcribed, so expressed TCRB transcripts were sequenced. Sequencing was performed with immunoSEQ multiplex PCR; in TCRdb, only in-frame clones are kept and a portion is missing. The data contain about 220,000 clones, approximately 11% of them singletons. Findings of the study overall: Patients showed naive, central memory and Treg TCRB repertoires that appeared more similar than those of healthy donors. Small HLA sub-analyses could not settle whether HLA shapes TCRB rearrangement. It was possible that PCR favored shorter templates, equally so in patients and controls.

This CDR3 has 14 residues. Germline trimming cut 4 bases from V and 7 bases from J; bases unmatched to any gene: 8. Germline loops: CDR1 SGHRS, CDR2 YFSETQ. Comments on this clone: Its antigen is currently unknown.

Sequencing was done on a sample of central memory CD4+ T cells from blood. This sequence joins TRBV5-1 and TRBJ2-1; TRBD2 aligns across 7 bases. This clonotype was obtained from a man between 18 and 35 years old in good health. CDR3 in amino acids: CASSPTSNRNEQFF. The CDR3 DNA follows: TGCGCCAGCAGCCCGACTAGCAATAGGAATGAGCAGTTCTTC.